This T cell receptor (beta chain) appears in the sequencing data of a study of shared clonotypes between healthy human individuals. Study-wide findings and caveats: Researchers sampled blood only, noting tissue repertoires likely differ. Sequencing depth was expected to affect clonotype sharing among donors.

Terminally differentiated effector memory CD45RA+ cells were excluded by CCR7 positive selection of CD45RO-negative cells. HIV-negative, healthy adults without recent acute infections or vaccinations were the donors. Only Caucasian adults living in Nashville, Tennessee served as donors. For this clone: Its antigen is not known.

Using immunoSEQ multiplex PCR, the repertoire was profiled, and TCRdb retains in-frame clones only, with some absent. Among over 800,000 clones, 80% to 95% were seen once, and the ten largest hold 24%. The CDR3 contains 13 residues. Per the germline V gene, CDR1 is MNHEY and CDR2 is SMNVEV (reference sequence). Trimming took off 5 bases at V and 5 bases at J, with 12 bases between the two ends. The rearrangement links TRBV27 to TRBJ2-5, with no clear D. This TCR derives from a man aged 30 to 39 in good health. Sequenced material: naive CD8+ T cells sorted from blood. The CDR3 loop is CASSQTPGETQYF. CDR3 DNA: TGTGCCAGCAGTCAAACTCCCGGGGAGACCCAGTACTTC.